This TCR beta chain is from a study of shared clonotypes between healthy human individuals. Study conclusions and caveats: An expected dependence of interdonor clonotype sharing on sequencing depth was noted.

The CDR3 has 14 residues. Germline CDR1 SGHRS, CDR2 YFSETQ. V was shortened by 2 bases and J by 3 bases, with 12 bases between the two germline ends. Naivety among CD8 cells was defined by CD45RO negativity and positive CCR7 selection, thereby excluding terminally differentiated effector memory CD45RA+ cells. The data were produced by immunoSEQ multiplex PCR, yet TCRdb's version contains in-frame clones alone and is incomplete. The table includes 800,000 to 950,000 clones, about 96% detected once. Comments on this clone: Its specificity is unknown.

The specimen sequenced was naive CD8+ T cells sorted from blood. This clonotype was sampled from a man younger than 40 in good health. J is TRBJ2-7 and V is TRBV5-1; weak D call: TRBD1 (6 bases). CDR3 coding DNA: TGCGCCAGCAGCTTAGCGACAGGAGACTACGAGCAGTACTTC. Translated: CASSLATGDYEQYF.